This T cell receptor beta chain comes out of a study of CD8 T cells in Susac syndrome. From blood CD8+ and CD4+ T cells, TCR beta sequences were generated. In the multiple sclerosis control group, patients were treatment-naive and had stable or active relapsing-remitting disease. The CD8+ and CD4+ T cells were negatively isolated, with the TEMRA cells enriched by FACS. Trimming removed 4 bases at V and 8 bases at J, with 14 bases between. The CDR3 totals 13 residues. Germline V gene sequence: CDR1 LNHNV, CDR2 YYDKDF (reference sequence). Study-wide results and limits: The study admitted that it had a relatively small number of individuals in its TCR sequencing and HLA analysis.

Of note for this clonotype: Its antigen is unidentified.

Reverse transcription of roughly 0.45 to 1 ug RNA used random hexamers. TCRdb re-called the immunoSEQ multiplex PCR reads through MiXCR, storing one row per CDR3 protein. The table has around 130,000 distinct CDR3 sequences, under 95% seen once. The rearrangement uses TRBV15 and TRBJ1-1; D not resolved. The sequence was collected from a human donor with multiple sclerosis. The specimen was CD8+ T cells from PBMCs. The chain's CDR3 is CATSTIPGLEAFF. The CDR3 DNA sequence: TGTGCCACCAGCACCATCCCGGGCCTCGAAGCTTTCTTT.